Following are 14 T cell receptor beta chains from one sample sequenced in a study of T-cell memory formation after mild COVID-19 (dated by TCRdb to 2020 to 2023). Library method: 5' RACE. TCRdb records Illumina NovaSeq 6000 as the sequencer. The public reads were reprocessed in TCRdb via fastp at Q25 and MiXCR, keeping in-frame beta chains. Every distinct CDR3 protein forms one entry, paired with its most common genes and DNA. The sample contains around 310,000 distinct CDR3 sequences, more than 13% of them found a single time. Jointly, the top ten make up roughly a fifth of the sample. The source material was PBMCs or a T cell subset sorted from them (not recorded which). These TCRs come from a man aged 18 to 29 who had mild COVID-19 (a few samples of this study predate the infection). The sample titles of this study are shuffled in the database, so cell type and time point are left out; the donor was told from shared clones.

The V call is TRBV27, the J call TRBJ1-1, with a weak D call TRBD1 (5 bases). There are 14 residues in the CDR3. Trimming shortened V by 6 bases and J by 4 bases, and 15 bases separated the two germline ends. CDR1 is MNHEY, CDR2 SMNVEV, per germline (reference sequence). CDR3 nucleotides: TGTGCCAGCAGACCGGGACCTAAGGGCACTGAAGCTTTCTTT. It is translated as CASRPGPKGTEAFF.

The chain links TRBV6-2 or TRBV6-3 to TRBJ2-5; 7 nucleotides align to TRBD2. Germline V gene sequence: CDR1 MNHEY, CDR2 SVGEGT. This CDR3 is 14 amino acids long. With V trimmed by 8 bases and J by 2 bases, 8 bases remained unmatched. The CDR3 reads CASVNAGDQETQYF. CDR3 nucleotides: TGTGCCAGCGTTAATGCGGGGGATCAAGAGACCCAGTACTTC.

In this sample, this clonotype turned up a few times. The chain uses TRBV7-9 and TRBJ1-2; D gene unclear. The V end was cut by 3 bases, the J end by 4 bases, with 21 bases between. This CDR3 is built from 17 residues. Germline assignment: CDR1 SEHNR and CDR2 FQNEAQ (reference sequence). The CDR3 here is CASSFLSLDQQVYGYTF. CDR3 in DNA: TGTGCCAGCAGCTTTCTAAGCCTAGATCAGCAAGTCTATGGCTACACCTTC.

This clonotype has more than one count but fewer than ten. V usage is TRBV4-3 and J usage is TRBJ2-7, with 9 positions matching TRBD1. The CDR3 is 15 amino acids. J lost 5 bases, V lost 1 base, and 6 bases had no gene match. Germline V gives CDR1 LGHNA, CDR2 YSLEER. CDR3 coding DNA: TGCGCCAGCAGCCAAGGACCGGGACAGGGCAACGAGCAGTACTTC. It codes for CASSQGPGQGNEQYF.

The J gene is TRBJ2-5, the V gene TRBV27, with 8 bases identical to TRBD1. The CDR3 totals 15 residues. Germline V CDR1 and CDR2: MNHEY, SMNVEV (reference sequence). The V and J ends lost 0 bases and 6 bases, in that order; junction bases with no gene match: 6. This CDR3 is CASSLSAGGWKTQYF. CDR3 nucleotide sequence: TGTGCCAGCAGTTTATCCGCAGGGGGCTGGAAGACCCAGTACTTC.

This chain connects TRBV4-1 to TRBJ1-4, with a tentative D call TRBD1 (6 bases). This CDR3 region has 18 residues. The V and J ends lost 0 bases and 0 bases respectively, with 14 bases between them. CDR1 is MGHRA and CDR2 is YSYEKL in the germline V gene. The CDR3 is CASSQDRAGQSTNEKLFF. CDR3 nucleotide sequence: TGCGCCAGCAGCCAAGATCGCGCAGGACAGTCAACTAATGAAAAACTGTTTTTT.

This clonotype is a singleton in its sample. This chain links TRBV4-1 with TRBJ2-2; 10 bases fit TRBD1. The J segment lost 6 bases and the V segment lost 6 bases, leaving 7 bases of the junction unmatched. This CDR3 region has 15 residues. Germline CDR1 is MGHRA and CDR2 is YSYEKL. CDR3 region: CASSGTGAFAGELFF. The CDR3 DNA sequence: TGCGCCAGCAGTGGGACAGGGGCATTTGCCGGGGAGCTGTTTTTT.

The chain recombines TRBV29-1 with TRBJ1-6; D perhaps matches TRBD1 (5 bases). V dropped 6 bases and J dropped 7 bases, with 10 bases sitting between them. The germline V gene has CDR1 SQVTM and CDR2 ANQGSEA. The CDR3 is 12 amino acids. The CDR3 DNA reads TGCAGCGTCCGCGAGGGGAATTCACCCCTCCACTTT. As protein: CSVREGNSPLHF.

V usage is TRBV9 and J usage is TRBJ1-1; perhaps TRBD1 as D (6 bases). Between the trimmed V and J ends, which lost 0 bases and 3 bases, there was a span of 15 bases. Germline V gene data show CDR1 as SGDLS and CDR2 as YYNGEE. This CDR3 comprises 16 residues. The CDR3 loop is CASSVAPRGPDTEAFF. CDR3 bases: TGTGCCAGCAGCGTAGCCCCTCGGGGGCCGGACACTGAAGCTTTCTTT.

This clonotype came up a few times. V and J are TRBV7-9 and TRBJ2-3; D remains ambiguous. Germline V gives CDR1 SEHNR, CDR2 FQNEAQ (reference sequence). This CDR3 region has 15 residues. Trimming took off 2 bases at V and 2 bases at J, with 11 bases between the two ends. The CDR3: CASSLRFGVTDTQYF. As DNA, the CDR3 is TGTGCCAGCAGCTTACGGTTTGGGGTCACAGATACGCAGTATTTT.

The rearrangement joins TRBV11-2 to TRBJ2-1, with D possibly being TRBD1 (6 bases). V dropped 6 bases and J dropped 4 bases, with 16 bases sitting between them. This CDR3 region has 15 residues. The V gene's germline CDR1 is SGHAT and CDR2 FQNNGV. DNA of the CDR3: TGTGCCAGCAGGCGACCGGGACAACTATACAATGAGCAGTTCTTC. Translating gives CASRRPGQLYNEQFF.

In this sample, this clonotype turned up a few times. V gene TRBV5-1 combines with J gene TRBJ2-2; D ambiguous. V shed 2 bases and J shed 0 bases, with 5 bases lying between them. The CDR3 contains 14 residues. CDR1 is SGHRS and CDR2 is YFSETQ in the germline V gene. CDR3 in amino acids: CASSFTANTGELFF. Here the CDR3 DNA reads TGCGCCAGCAGCTTTACAGCGAACACCGGGGAGCTGTTTTTT.

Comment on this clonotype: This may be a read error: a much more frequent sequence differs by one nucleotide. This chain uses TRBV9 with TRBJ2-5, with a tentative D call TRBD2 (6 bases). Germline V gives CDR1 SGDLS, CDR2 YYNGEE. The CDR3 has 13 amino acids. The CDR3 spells CASSVGGVETKYF. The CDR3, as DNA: TGTGCCAGCAGCGTAGGGGGGGTAGAGACCAAGTACTTC.

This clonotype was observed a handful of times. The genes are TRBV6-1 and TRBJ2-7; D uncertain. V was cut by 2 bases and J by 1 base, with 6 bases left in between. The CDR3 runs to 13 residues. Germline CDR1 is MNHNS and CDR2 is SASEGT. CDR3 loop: CASSELTSYEQYV. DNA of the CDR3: TGTGCCAGCAGTGAACTTACGTCCTACGAGCAGTACGTC.